This T cell receptor beta chain was sequenced for a study of cytomegalovirus exposure and HLA in healthy donors (TCRdb year 2017). About the full investigation: An earlier analysis of 587 of the donors reported approximately 280 Gb of sequence data and 95 million to 120 million unique TCR beta sequences obtained from about 179 million T cells. The number of donors typed differed by locus, with about 620-630 for A, B, C, DRB1 and DQB1, 522 for DQA1, about 610 for DPA1, and some 450 for DPB1. Besides the first cohort of 666 subjects, a separate validation cohort made up of roughly 120 different subjects was used. An earlier analysis of 500 to 650 of the donors applied high-throughput TCR beta sequencing to assess whether each TCR beta V gene segment acted as functional or pseudogenic. To predict cytomegalovirus infection status, the study combined high-throughput TCR immunosequencing, statistical association of individual TCRs with disease status, and machine learning. On average, around 230,000 unique TCR beta nucleotide sequences were sequenced per donor among several hundred genotyped donors of the cohort, with about 19% of those sequences being non-productive. The study profiled the T cell repertoires of more than 500 subjects by immunosequencing and related them to cytomegalovirus serostatus. Donor age, sex, ethnicity and CMV serostatus were compiled together with the repertoire data. A later analysis re-examined previously published TCR beta repertoires from just over 650 donors and added high-resolution HLA genotyping to investigate patterns of TCR occurrence. Of the roughly 400 genotyped donors, approximately 83% fell in the genetic ancestry cluster associated with self-reported Caucasian donors. About 280 gigabases of sequencing data and 91 million or so unique TCR sequences made up an early release that covered fewer than 650 HLA-typed donors. Genome-wide SNP genotypes for about 55% of the 666 donors were used in a later genetic analysis, which treated that subset as a discovery cohort. Both class I and class II loci were covered by HLA typing, at four-digit resolution. Every repertoire in the discovery cohort had been generated on one and the same sequencing platform. About five DR-DQ haplotypes were treated as single units for association and clustering because of strong linkage in the cohort. The study aimed to test whether cataloging public T cell receptors could reveal signatures of past pathogen exposure. In the later analysis, no new phenotypic data were used to find candidate immune exposures; instead, reliance was placed on TCR beta sequences and their occurrence across donors.

The receptor library was made with the immunoSEQ multiplex PCR assay. For the multiplex PCR, a mixture combining 60 forward primers for TCR Vbeta segments and 13 reverse primers for TCR Jbeta segments was used. A multiplex PCR assay on genomic DNA amplified the CDR3 region of rearranged TCR beta genes. On the Illumina HiSeq System, the amplified TCR beta libraries were sequenced as 87-base-pair reads. The study's own analysis went as follows. A later analysis tallied 75 million to 95 million unique TCR beta chains across the 640 or so repertoires, and approximately 9.9 million of those chains were shared by two or more donors. To remove PCR and sequencing errors, raw reads were error-corrected and collapsed into unique sequences using a nearest-neighbor algorithm that merged closely related sequences. V, D and J gene segments were assigned by aligning CDR3 sequences to IMGT reference sequences. For a sequence to be retained, a match of at least six nucleotides to both a V gene segment and a J gene segment was required. A rearrangement counted as productive if the CDR3 had no stop codons and remained in frame with V and J, and every other rearrangement counted as non-productive. Following IMGT convention, CDR3 was defined as the stretch from the second conserved V-encoded cysteine up to the conserved J-encoded phenylalanine. The earlier analysis of about 590 of the donors excluded sequences that lacked an unambiguous match to a single V gene segment. In an earlier analysis of 450 to 700 of the donors, V segments were called functional above 56.7% productive rearrangements and were called segregating when the between-donor standard deviation exceeded 5%. To diagnose cytomegalovirus status from the catalog of TCR beta chain sequences, a statistical classification framework was built. A later analysis assigned V and J genes by comparing TCR nucleotide sequences with IMGT/GENE-DB human TR gene sequences. A later analysis assigned CDR3 sequences and most-parsimonious VDJ recombination scenarios with the TCRdist pipeline. In a later analysis, every TCR beta chain was defined by the combination of its CDR3 amino acid sequence and its V-gene family, and reads without a unique V-gene family were dropped. As a way to deal with suspected cross-contamination and a sequencing artifact, a later analysis dropped under 600 nucleotide sequences that were highly shared and had low generation probability. A later analysis calculated a clonal expansion index for each public chain from normalized within-repertoire ranks of inferred template counts. Generation probabilities in a later analysis came from a VDJ recombination model fitted to out-of-frame rearrangements, and those results were checked against IGoR. A later analysis scored TCR-TCR, TCR-HLA and TCR-CMV co-occurrence with hypergeometric tests, applying a repertoire-size bias correction to TCR pairs. False discovery rates were estimated in a later analysis by permuting HLA or CMV assignments 20 times. In a later analysis, co-occurring TCRs were grouped with DBSCAN, and TCRdist sequence similarity was added when clustering was performed within HLA-allele-positive subsets. Repertoires with fewer than 30,000 or more than 120,000 public chains were left out of co-occurrence clustering, as were five repertoires with anomalous nucleotide sharing. Not all clones reach the TCRdb copy of this immuneACCESS table, which keeps in-frame sequences only. Checked studies attribute under half of the gap to unresolved V genes and leave the rest unexplained. V and J calls and clone size are given by that table; D and trimming were obtained from the DNA. A total of some 140,000 clones appear in this sample, 70% to 80% of them only once. The top ten clones comprise approximately 6.2% of the sample.

In total, more than 500 healthy bone marrow donors made up the cohort. At the time of sampling, all cohort members were nominally healthy, though unrecorded immune exposures were likely present. The donor was CMV seropositive and belonged to the group of 250 to 300 seropositive cohort members. A peripheral blood sample was collected from each donor, and TCR beta sequencing was performed on peripheral blood mononuclear cells. Genomic DNA was extracted from the blood cell samples with the Qiagen DNeasy Blood Extraction Kit. To note about this clone: The clone's antigen remains unknown. Base qualities are not provided; no much larger clone lies one nucleotide away.

In the germline V gene, CDR1 corresponds to LGHNA and CDR2 to YNFKEQ. Its CDR3 holds 15 amino acids, cysteine through phenylalanine. Only the CDR3 DNA is retained, 45 bases long and in frame from the first base. V is reduced by 3 bases and J by 6 bases, leaving a spacing of 17 bases between them. The study at large found these results: The authors suggested that the approach could potentially be generalized to other disease states and immunological phenotypes. Most TCR sequences were observed very rarely across donors, whereas some public TCRs were present in many individuals. HLA typing was unavailable for some donors at each locus, so association tests used only the typed subset. When HLA alleles, especially DR and DQ, strongly co-occurred, TCR associations were difficult to assign to individual alleles. A further reported finding was that TCR beta sequences accurately predicted the HLA-A and HLA-B alleles for most subjects in the first cohort. Correlated functional status among segregating V segments might reflect linkage disequilibrium, but an unknown experimental factor could not be ruled out. In an earlier analysis of 500 to 650 of the donors, most TCR beta V segments appeared in productive rearrangements about 87% or about 30% of the time, broadly matching IMGT annotations. CMV serostatus was the only immune exposure information available for the cohort. In a later genetic analysis, a missense DCLRE1C variant was associated with V-gene and J-gene trimming of TCR beta chains, and the association was replicated in an independent cohort. In both the original and validation cohorts, the classifier was reported to diagnose cytomegalovirus status with high specificity and sensitivity. The study listed 164 TCR beta chains as associated with cytomegalovirus. The sequencing pipeline was judged likely to have produced a cluster of highly shared sequence variants as a technical artifact. This cohort had only TCR beta chains sequenced, and the lack of alpha or paired-chain data limited which features could be detected. A later analysis found that HLA-associated TCR beta chains were more clonally expanded and had lower generation probabilities than equally common non-associated chains. The 87-base-pair reads could not distinguish some IMGT-functional V segments, including TRBV6-2 and TRBV6-3, so those segments were excluded. Over 15 rarely observed V segments, including chromosome 9 orphons, were excluded from the earlier analysis of a few hundred of the donors because counts were too low. In a later genetic analysis, fewer N-insertions in productive TCRs were reported among donors in an Asian-associated ancestry cluster than the 666-donor mean. In a later analysis, most CMV-associated TCR beta chains were found to appear HLA-restricted, with HLA associations seemingly driven largely by CMV exposure. A few of the identified cytomegalovirus-associated TCR beta chains were confirmed in vitro to be specific for cytomegalovirus antigens. According to a later analysis, TCR association rates differed among HLA loci, with DRB1 alleles showing the most associated TCRs and HLA-C alleles showing the fewest. According to a later analysis, parvovirus B19, influenza, CMV and Epstein-Barr virus appeared linked to several top co-occurrence clusters. The presence/absence analyses assumed that sequencing depth was roughly uniform across donors, and that assumption may not be true. A later analysis associated around 16,000 TCR beta sequences with specific HLA alleles at a false discovery rate of 0.05.

The sample comprised PBMCs. This TCR came from a man aged 35-49 years in good health and CMV-seropositive. The chain is made from TRBV4-2 and TRBJ1-2; the D gene is perhaps TRBD1, from 5 matching bases. The nucleotide sequence reads as follows: TGTGCCAGCAGCCAGAGTTCCGGGACTCCGGATGGCTACACCTTC. The encoded protein is CASSQSSGTPDGYTF.